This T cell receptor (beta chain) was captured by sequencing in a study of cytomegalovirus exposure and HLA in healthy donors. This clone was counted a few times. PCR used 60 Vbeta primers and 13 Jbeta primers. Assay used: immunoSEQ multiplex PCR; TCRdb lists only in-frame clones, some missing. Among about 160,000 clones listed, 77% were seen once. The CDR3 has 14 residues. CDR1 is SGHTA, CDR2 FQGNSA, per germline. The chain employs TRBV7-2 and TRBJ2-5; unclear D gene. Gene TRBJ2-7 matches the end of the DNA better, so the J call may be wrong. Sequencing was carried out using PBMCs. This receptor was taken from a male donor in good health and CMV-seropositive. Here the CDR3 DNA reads TGTGCCAGCAGCTTAGCCCACAGCTCCTACGAGCAGTACTTC. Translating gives CASSLAHSSYEQYF.